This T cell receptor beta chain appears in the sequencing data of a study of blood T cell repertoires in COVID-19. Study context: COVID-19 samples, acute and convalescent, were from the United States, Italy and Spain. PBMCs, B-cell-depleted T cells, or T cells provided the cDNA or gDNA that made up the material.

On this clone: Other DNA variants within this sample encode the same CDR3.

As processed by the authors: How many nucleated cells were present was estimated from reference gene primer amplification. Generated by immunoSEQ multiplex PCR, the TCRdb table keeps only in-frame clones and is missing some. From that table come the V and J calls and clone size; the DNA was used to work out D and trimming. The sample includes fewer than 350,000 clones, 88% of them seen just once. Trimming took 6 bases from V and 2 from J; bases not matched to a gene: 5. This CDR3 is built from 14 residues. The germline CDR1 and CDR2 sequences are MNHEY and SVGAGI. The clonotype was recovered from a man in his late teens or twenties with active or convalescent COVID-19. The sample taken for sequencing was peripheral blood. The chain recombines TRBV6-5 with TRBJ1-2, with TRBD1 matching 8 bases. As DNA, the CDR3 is TGTGCCAGCAGACAACAGGGGGGAAACTATGGCTACACCTTC. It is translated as CASRQQGGNYGYTF.